This T cell receptor beta chain was sequenced in a study of T cell repertoires in cytomegalovirus infection. Looking at the study overall: As its CMV epitopes, the study selected recently identified HLA-C-restricted and well-studied HLA-B-restricted targets. Public TCR beta signatures marked donors with CMV infection and the matching HLA.

CDR3 length: 16 amino acids. Trimming removed 7 bases from V and 2 bases from J; junction bases left unmatched: 9. Germline V gene lookup returns CDR1 MNHNS and CDR2 SASEGT. Comments on this clonotype: No antigen is known for it.

Whole-study findings and limits: What dominated the ex vivo response were HLA-C-restricted CMV-specific TCR beta clonotypes. Based on cumulative public TCR beta family frequency, carriers of CMV plus the relevant HLA were identified.

Each CDR3 protein gets one entry after TCRdb re-called the reads with MiXCR. The sample consists of about half a million distinct CDR3 sequences, 30% to 40% of them appearing once. The receptor was derived from a human donor in good health (CMV status not recorded). Some clones in this sample may be carry-over from other donors' samples. This specimen was cultured PBMCs, taken from culture after CMV antigen stimulation. The chain couples TRBV6-1 to TRBJ2-3; 10 bases fit TRBD2. Here the CDR3 DNA reads TGTGCCAGCACCATGCGGACTAGCGGCCACACAGATACGCAGTATTTT. Amino acids: CASTMRTSGHTDTQYF.